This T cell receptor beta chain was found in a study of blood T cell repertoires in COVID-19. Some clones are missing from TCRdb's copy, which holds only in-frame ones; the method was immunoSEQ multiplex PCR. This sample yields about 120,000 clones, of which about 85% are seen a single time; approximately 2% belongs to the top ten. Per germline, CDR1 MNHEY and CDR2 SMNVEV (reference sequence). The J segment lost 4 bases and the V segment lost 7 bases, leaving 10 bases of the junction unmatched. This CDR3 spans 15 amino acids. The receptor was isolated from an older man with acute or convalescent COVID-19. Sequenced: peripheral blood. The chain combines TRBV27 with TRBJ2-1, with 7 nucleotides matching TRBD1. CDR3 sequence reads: CASTSTGDDYNEQFF. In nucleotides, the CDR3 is TGTGCCAGCACATCAACAGGGGACGATTACAATGAGCAGTTCTTC.